This TCR beta chain was captured in a study of T cell responses to AZD1222 COVID-19 vaccine. The J segment lost 10 bases and the V segment lost 4 bases, leaving 8 bases of the junction unmatched. The CDR3 covers 14 residues. The V gene's germline CDR1 is SQVTM and CDR2 ANQGSEA. The data were produced by immunoSEQ multiplex PCR, yet TCRdb's version contains in-frame clones alone and is incomplete. The table lists some 120,000 clones, roughly 91% of them singletons. Source: peripheral blood, taken on day 0 of MenACWY control vaccination. The receptor's source is an adult in good health. The chain couples TRBV29-1 to TRBJ2-1; 12 nucleotides match TRBD2. This chain's CDR3 is CSVGRLAGVPEQFF. CDR3 bases: TGCAGCGTTGGCCGACTAGCGGGAGTGCCCGAGCAGTTCTTC.